These T cell receptor beta chains were read from a single sample in a study of T cell repertoires in cytomegalovirus infection. MiXCR, run by TCRdb on the reads, gives a single entry per CDR3 protein. The repertoire includes about 900,000 distinct CDR3 sequences, 31% of them detected once, and roughly an eighth sits in the top ten. The antigens for these receptors are not known. The specimen comprised cultured CD8+ T cells from PBMCs, sampled from culture after CMV antigen stimulation. These receptor sequences come from a human donor in good health (CMV status not recorded). Some clones in this sample may be carry-over from other donors' samples. The CDR3 runs from the conserved cysteine through the conserved F or W. A D gene is named only where the DNA matches it firmly. Clone size is shown for a subset of rows, as once, few, many or a class of expanded clone.

j_call v_call clone_size d_call cdr3_nt cdr3_aa
TRBJ2-1 TRBV4-2 few . TGTGCCAGCAGCCAACCCCGGGAAGGGCAGTTCTTC CASSQPREGQFF
TRBJ2-7 TRBV7-6 many . TGTGCCAGCAGCTTAGCGGTCGGTTCCTACGAGCAGTACTTC CASSLAVGSYEQYF
TRBJ1-5 TRBV27 few TRBD1 TGTGCCAGCAGTCCCGGGACAGTAAGTCAGCCCCAGCATTTT CASSPGTVSQPQHF
TRBJ2-5 TRBV25-1 . . TGTGCCAGCAGTGATATAAAGTACCAAGAGACCCAGTACTTC CASSDIKYQETQYF
TRBJ2-1 TRBV6-5 . TRBD2 TGTGCCAGCAGACTAGCGGGGGGCGGGATCTACAATGAGCAGTTCTTC CASRLAGGGIYNEQFF
TRBJ1-6 TRBV12-3/TRBV12-4 few . TGTGCCAGCAGTGTGTCCCTCTATAATTCACCCCTCCACTTT CASSVSLYNSPLHF
TRBJ2-3 TRBV27 . TRBD2 TGTGCCAGCACTTTTAGCGGGGGAGGGGATACGCAGTATTTT CASTFSGGGDTQYF
TRBJ2-4 TRBV6-5 . . TGTGCCAGCAGTTACCCCCCTCACGGGGGAATACTAGCCAAAAACATTCAGTACTTC CASSYPPHGGILAKNIQYF
TRBJ2-4 TRBV12-3/TRBV12-4 . TRBD2 TGTGCCAGCAGTTTTTTTCCCGGGGGGGGGGCCAAAAACATTCAGTACTTC CASSFFPGGGAKNIQYF
TRBJ1-2 TRBV28 . . TGTGCCAGCAGTCCTGAAAGGGACTATGGCTACACCTTC CASSPERDYGYTF
TRBJ2-3 TRBV19 . . TGTGCCAGTAGTATAGATCCCGACAGGAAGACAGATACGCAGTATTTT CASSIDPDRKTDTQYF
TRBJ2-3 TRBV28 . TRBD2 TGTGCCAACAGTCCCAGTAGGCGGGGGTTCACAGATACGCAGTATTTT CANSPSRRGFTDTQYF
TRBJ2-7 TRBV7-6 many . TGTGCCAGCAGCTTGGAGGACAGCCACTTT CASSLEDSHF
TRBJ1-4 TRBV6-1 many . TGTGCCAGCAGTGAAACCCAGGCTGCAACTAATGAAAAACTGTTTTTT CASSETQAATNEKLFF
TRBJ1-2 TRBV7-9 many TRBD1 TGTGCCAGCAGCCCCGGGACAGGGCCCGCCAACTATGGCTACACCTTC CASSPGTGPANYGYTF
TRBJ1-1 TRBV24-1 . . TGTGCCACCAGTGCTCCGGGCAGGGCGCAAAACACTGAAGCTTTCTTT CATSAPGRAQNTEAFF
TRBJ1-2 TRBV20-1 . TRBD1 TGCAGTGCTGTGGTACAGGGGGCCCCTGCCTATGGCTACACCTTC CSAVVQGAPAYGYTF
TRBJ1-4 TRBV7-9 few . TGTGCCACCGACCCCGAGGGTGAAAAACTGTTTTTT CATDPEGEKLFF
TRBJ1-1 TRBV11-2 . . TGTGCCAGCAGCCCGTACTCGGACGGAAGGGGCACTGAAGCTTTCTTT CASSPYSDGRGTEAFF
TRBJ1-4 TRBV27 . . TGTGCCAGCAGTTTCCTCCCCTTTCCGGAAGGACTGTTTTTT CASSFLPFPEGLFF
TRBJ2-1 TRBV7-3 . TRBD2 TGTGCCAGCAGTCTTAGCGGGGGGTCCTGCAATGAGCAGTTCTTC CASSLSGGSCNEQFF
TRBJ1-2 TRBV20-1 . . TGCAGTGCTAGAGATTTCAGTGGTCATGGCTACACCTTC CSARDFSGHGYTF
TRBJ1-2 TRBV3-1 few TRBD1 TGTGCCAGCAGCCTCCGGACAGGGAATGGCTACACCTTC CASSLRTGNGYTF
TRBJ2-4 TRBV7-9 . . TGTGCCAGCAGCTCGGACGGAGACCTAGCCAAAAACATTCAGTACTTC CASSSDGDLAKNIQYF
TRBJ1-5 TRBV7-8 few TRBD1 TGTGCCAGCAGCCCGACAGGGTCGGGAGGCCAGCCCCAGCATTTT CASSPTGSGGQPQHF
TRBJ2-3 TRBV7-9 once . TGTGCCAGCAGCCCTCCTGACGTAGCGACAGATACGCAGTATTTT CASSPPDVATDTQYF
TRBJ1-4 TRBV20-1 . TRBD1 TGCAGTTTACAGGGGGTTGAAGAAAAACTGTTTTTT CSLQGVEEKLFF
TRBJ2-2 TRBV28 many TRBD2 TGTGCCAGCCGCAAACAGGCGGGGGGGCGCCGGGAGCTGTTTTTT CASRKQAGGRRELFF
TRBJ1-2 TRBV4-1 few . TGCGCCAGCAGCCAAGAGGGGCAGCAGTATGGCTACACCTTC CASSQEGQQYGYTF
TRBJ2-3 TRBV27 . TRBD2 TGTGCCAGCAGTCCCCGGACTAGCGGGGAAGGTACGCAGTATTTT CASSPRTSGEGTQYF
TRBJ2-6 TRBV7-9 many . TGTGCCAGCAGCTCCATGGACTCTGGGGCCAACGTCCTGACTTTC CASSSMDSGANVLTF